There are a few counts of the clone carrying this T cell receptor beta chain. Its antigen is as yet unknown. 10 ml fresh peripheral blood yielded the PBMCs. The source of the sample is a study of T cells in Graves' hyperthyroidism and ophthalmopathy. General study results and limits: Ophthalmopathy was told apart from stable hyperthyroidism by a 13 V-J model. Ophthalmopathy was identified by the model a median around 6 months ahead of onset.

Researchers amplified the TCR beta CDR3 regions from RNA transcripts. TCR CDR3 underwent first-round RT-PCR with the HTBI primer set. In TCRdb, the multiplex PCR reads were re-called with MiXCR into one record per CDR3 protein. The table lists hundreds of thousands of distinct CDR3 sequences, 12% to 15% of them singletons. CDR1 and CDR2 from the germline V gene are SGHRS and YFSETQ. The CDR3 totals 19 residues. Trimming cost V 0 bases and J 2 bases; bases outside gene matches: 10. The rearrangement joins TRBV5-1 to TRBJ2-1; TRBD2 agrees at 11 bases. The sequencing input was blood. This clonotype was obtained from a woman aged 18-29 years with Graves' hyperthyroidism. CDR3 coding DNA: TGCGCCAGCAGCTTGGCCGGCTCTAGCGGGAGGAACGCCTACAATGAGCAGTTCTTC. As protein: CASSLAGSSGRNAYNEQFF.